A selection of T cell receptor beta chains follows, all from one sample in a study of OX40 agonist ivuxolimab in advanced cancers. TCRdb keeps only in-frame clones here, not all; method: immunoSEQ multiplex PCR. The data show about 22,000 clones, with roughly 80% seen just once and nearly 35% held by the top ten. The sequencing here drew on CD4+ or CD8+ T cells sorted from blood, taken in a trial of the OX40 agonist ivuxolimab. The receptor set was obtained from an adult with an advanced solid tumor such as melanoma, head and neck, liver or kidney cancer. Each CDR3 is given with its conserved first and last residue. The D gene is left open where the match is weak. Some rows have no size entry. The others give once, few or many, or a class for an expanded clone.

j_call d_call v_call clone_size cdr3_aa cdr3_nt
TRBJ2-6 - TRBV27 - CASSFVQVSGANVLTF TGTGCCAGCAGTTTCGTTCAGGTTTCTGGGGCCAACGTCCTGACTTTC
TRBJ2-3 - TRBV11-3 - CASSPDAATDTQYF TGTGCCAGCAGCCCAGACGCAGCCACAGATACGCAGTATTTT
TRBJ1-5 TRBD1 TRBV4-1 - CASSRQDRLNQPQHF TGCGCCAGCAGCCGTCAGGACAGGCTCAATCAGCCCCAGCATTTT
TRBJ1-2 - TRBV30 - CAWAEGDYGYTF TGTGCCTGGGCTGAGGGGGACTATGGCTACACCTTC
TRBJ2-7 - TRBV27 - CASSFTGTRPPYEQYF TGTGCCAGCAGTTTTACCGGGACCCGACCTCCCTACGAGCAGTACTTC
TRBJ2-5 TRBD1 TRBV7-3 - CARYRTGGWETQYF TGTGCCAGATACCGGACAGGGGGCTGGGAGACCCAGTACTTC
TRBJ2-3 - TRBV4-1 medium-sized CASSQDRGDTQYF TGCGCCAGCAGCCAAGATCGAGGAGATACGCAGTATTTT
TRBJ1-1 TRBD1 TRBV7-6 once CASSQTAGGFEAFF TGTGCCAGCAGCCAAACGGCAGGGGGATTTGAAGCTTTCTTT
TRBJ2-5 - TRBV5-6 - CASSLGQGFQTQYF TGTGCCAGCAGCTTGGGGCAGGGTTTTCAGACCCAGTACTTC
TRBJ2-3 - TRBV15 once CATSSLGGGTDTQYF TGTGCCACCAGCAGCTTAGGGGGGGGCACAGATACGCAGTATTTT
TRBJ1-1 - TRBV7-3 once CASSLLARTEAFF TGTGCCAGCAGCCTGCTGGCGAGAACTGAAGCTTTCTTT
TRBJ2-1 - TRBV7-3 - CASSPLFGNEQFF TGTGCCAGCAGCCCCCTGTTTGGGAATGAGCAGTTCTTC
TRBJ2-2 - TRBV11-2 - CASSLDWSETGELFF TGTGCCAGCAGCTTAGATTGGTCGGAGACCGGGGAGCTGTTTTTT
TRBJ2-2 - TRBV5-1 medium-sized CASSLGYGSRGDGELFF TGCGCCAGCAGCTTGGGATACGGGAGTAGAGGAGACGGGGAGCTGTTTTTT
TRBJ2-2 TRBD2 TRBV6-1 - CASSGGLAGASGELFF TGTGCCAGCAGTGGAGGTCTAGCGGGAGCGTCCGGGGAGCTGTTTTTT
TRBJ2-7 - TRBV27 - CASMGTRTYEQYF TGTGCCAGCATGGGGACACGAACCTACGAGCAGTACTTC
TRBJ1-3 - TRBV19 - CASSRERLSGNTIYF TGTGCCAGTAGTAGGGAGCGGCTCTCTGGAAACACCATATATTTT
TRBJ1-2 - TRBV6-1 medium-sized CARDRRGYTF TGTGCCAGAGACAGGAGAGGCTACACCTTC
TRBJ2-5 - TRBV5-1 few CASSFGSAETQYF TGCGCCAGCAGCTTCGGGTCAGCCGAGACCCAGTACTTC
TRBJ2-3 TRBD2 TRBV7-2 - CASSSGTSGLDTQYF TGTGCCAGCAGTTCCGGGACTAGCGGTTTAGATACGCAGTATTTT
TRBJ2-1 - TRBV6-5 - CASSYSRLNEQFF TGTGCCAGCAGTTACTCGAGGCTCAATGAGCAGTTCTTC
TRBJ2-7 TRBD1 TRBV27 few CASSSWDSGYEQYF TGTGCCAGCAGTTCCTGGGACAGTGGCTACGAGCAGTACTTC
TRBJ1-2 - TRBV29-1 - CSGIAGQHGYTF TGCAGCGGGATTGCGGGCCAGCATGGCTACACCTTC
TRBJ2-1 - TRBV7-9 - CASSFLGEAYNEQFF TGTGCCAGCAGCTTTTTAGGGGAAGCCTACAATGAGCAGTTCTTC
TRBJ2-7 - TRBV29-1 - CSVPGVYEQYF TGCAGCGTCCCTGGGGTTTACGAGCAGTACTTC
TRBJ1-1 - TRBV7-9 - CASSGGQWNTEAFF TGTGCCAGCAGCGGGGGTCAGTGGAACACTGAAGCTTTCTTT